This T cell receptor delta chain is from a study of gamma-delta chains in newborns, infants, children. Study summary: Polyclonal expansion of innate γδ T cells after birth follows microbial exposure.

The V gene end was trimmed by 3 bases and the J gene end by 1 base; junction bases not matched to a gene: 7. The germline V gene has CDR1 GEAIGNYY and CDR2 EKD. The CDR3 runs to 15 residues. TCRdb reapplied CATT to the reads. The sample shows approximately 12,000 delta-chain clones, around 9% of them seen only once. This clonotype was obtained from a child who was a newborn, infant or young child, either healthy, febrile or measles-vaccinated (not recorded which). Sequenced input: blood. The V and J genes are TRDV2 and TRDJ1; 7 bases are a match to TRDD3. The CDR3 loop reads CACDPVGEVTDKLIF. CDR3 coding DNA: TGTGCCTGTGACCCCGTGGGGGAAGTCACCGATAAACTCATCTTT.